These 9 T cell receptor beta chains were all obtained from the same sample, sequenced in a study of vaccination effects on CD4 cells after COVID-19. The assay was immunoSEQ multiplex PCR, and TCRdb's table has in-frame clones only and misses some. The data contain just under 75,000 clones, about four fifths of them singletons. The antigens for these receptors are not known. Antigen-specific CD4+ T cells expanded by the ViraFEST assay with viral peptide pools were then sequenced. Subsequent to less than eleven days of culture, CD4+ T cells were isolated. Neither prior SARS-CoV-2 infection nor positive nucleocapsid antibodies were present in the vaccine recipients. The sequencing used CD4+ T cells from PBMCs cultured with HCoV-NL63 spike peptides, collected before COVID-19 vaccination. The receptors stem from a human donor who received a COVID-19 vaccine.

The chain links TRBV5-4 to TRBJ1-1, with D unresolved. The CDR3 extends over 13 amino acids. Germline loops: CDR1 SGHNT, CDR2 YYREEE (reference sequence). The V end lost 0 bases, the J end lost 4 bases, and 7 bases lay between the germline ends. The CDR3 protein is CASSLAQSTEAFF. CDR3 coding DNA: TGTGCCAGCAGCTTGGCCCAGAGCACTGAAGCTTTCTTT.

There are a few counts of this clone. The CDR3 bases are TGTGCCAGCAGCTCGGGAGGCGGACGGGTGAACTATGGCTACACCTTC. Translation gives CASSSGGGRVNYGYTF. The chain carries TRBV7-2 and TRBJ1-2; unclear D gene. The CDR3 is 16 residues long. CDR1 is SGHTA and CDR2 is FQGNSA in the germline V gene. V lost 4 bases to trimming and J lost 2 bases, with 17 bases between them.

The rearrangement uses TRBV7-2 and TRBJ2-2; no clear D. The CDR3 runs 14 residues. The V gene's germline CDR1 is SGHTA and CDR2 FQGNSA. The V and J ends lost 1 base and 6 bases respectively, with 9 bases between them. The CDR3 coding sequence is TGTGCCAGCAGCTTAGGGGGTGGGCCCGGGGAGCTGTTTTTT. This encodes CASSLGGGPGELFF.

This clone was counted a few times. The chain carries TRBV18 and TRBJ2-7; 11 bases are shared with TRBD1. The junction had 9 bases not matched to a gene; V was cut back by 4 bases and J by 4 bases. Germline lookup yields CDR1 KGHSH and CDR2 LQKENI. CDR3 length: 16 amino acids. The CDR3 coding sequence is TGTGCCAGCTCACGAGGTGGGACAGGGGGGTCATACGAGCAGTACGTC. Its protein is CASSRGGTGGSYEQYV.

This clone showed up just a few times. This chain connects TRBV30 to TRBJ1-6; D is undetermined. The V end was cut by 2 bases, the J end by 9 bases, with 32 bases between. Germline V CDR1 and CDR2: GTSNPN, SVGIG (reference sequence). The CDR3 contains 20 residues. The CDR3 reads CAWSRQQLLAQSKGRSPLHF. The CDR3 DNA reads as TGTGCCTGGAGTAGGCAGCAGCTGCTGGCGCAGAGTAAGGGTCGTTCACCCCTCCACTTT.

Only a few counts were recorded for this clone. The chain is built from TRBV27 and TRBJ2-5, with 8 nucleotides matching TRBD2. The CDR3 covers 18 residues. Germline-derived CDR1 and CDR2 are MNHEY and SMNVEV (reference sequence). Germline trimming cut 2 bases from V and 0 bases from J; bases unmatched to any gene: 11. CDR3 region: CASSLRSGGVGYQETQYF. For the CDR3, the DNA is TGTGCCAGCAGTTTAAGGAGCGGGGGCGTGGGGTACCAAGAGACCCAGTACTTC.

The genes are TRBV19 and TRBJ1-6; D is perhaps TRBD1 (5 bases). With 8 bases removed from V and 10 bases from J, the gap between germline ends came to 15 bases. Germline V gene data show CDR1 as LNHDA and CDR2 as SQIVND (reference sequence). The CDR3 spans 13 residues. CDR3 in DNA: TGTGCCAGTCGACCAGAGGGGCACTCACCCCTCCACTTT. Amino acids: CASRPEGHSPLHF.

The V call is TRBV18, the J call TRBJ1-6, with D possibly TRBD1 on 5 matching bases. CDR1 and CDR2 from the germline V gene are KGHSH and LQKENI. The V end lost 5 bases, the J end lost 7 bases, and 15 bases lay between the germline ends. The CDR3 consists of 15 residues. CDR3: CASSGDRLPNSPLHF. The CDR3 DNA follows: TGTGCCAGCTCAGGCGACAGACTGCCGAATTCACCCCTCCACTTT.

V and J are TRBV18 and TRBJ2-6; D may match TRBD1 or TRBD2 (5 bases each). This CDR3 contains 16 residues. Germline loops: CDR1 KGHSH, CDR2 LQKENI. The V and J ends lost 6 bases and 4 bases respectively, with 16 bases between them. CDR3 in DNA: TGTGCCAGCTCCCCTGGGACGCCGTGGGGGGCCAACGTCCTGACTTTC. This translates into CASSPGTPWGANVLTF.